These 2 T cell receptor beta chains were all obtained from the same sample, sequenced in a study of CD8+ T cells in alopecia areata. Reverse transcribed after extraction, RNA yielded cDNA as the sequencing template. Libraries were prepared by immunoSEQ multiplex PCR; TCRdb keeps only in-frame clonotypes and omits some of them. The sample carries about 190,000 clones, over 60% recorded once. Treatment indicated: oral pan-JAK inhibitor, 5-10 mg twice daily. The source was CD4+ T cells sorted from blood, collected at week 4, from a patient treated with tofacitinib. These receptors were obtained from a human donor with alopecia areata.

The rearrangement joins TRBV7-3 to TRBJ1-4, with D possibly TRBD1 on 5 matching bases. Germline V gene data show CDR1 as SGHTA and CDR2 as FQGTGA. The CDR3 runs 14 residues. Deletions cut 5 bases from V and 8 bases from J, with 15 bases between. DNA of the CDR3: TGTGCCAGCAGCCCTACAGGAGGAAGCGAAAAACTGTTTTTT. Translated, it gives CASSPTGGSEKLFF.

This clone appeared a few times. This rearrangement joins TRBV29-1 to TRBJ2-5, with 8 bases fitting TRBD1. CDR1 and CDR2 from the germline V gene are SQVTM and ANQGSEA. V trimming: 7 bases; J trimming: 5 bases; junction bases outside the gene matches: 6. This CDR3 has 12 amino acids. The chain's CDR3 is CSARTGLETQYF. The CDR3 DNA is TGCAGCGCACGGACAGGGCTTGAGACCCAGTACTTC.